These T cell receptor beta chains were read from a single sample in a study of cytomegalovirus exposure and HLA in healthy donors. Libraries were prepared by immunoSEQ multiplex PCR; TCRdb keeps only in-frame clonotypes and omits some of them. The table lists roughly 300,000 clones, roughly 88% of them singletons. Specimen: PBMCs. These TCRs come from a woman between 18 and 29 years old in good health and CMV-seronegative. Both conserved end residues are part of each CDR3. Fields, in order: CDR3 length, clone size, V gene, D gene, J gene, CDR3 DNA, CDR3 protein. The D gene is left open where the match is weak. Not all rows give a size; the values are once, few, many and, for expanded clones, a class.

15,.,TRBV6-1,TRBD1,TRBJ2-2,TGTGCCAGCACTAAGACGGGACAGCTAGGCGGGGAGCTGTTTTTT,CASTKTGQLGGELFF
11,.,TRBV10-2,.,TRBJ1-1,TGCGCCAGCGCGGGGGGCGCTGAAGCTTTCTTT,CASAGGAEAFF
13,.,TRBV5-1,.,TRBJ2-1,TGCGCCAGCAGCTTGTCGATAGGAGGTGAGCAGTTCTTC,CASSLSIGGEQFF
15,.,TRBV6-7,TRBD1,TRBJ2-7,TGTGCCAGCAGGCGAACCGGGACAGGGGCGTCCGAGCAGTACTTC,CASRRTGTGASEQYF
15,.,TRBV7-7,.,TRBJ2-5,TGTGCTAGCAGCCAAGGTCTTCCTGGAGGGGAGACCCAGTACTTC,CASSQGLPGGETQYF
16,.,TRBV2,TRBD2,TRBJ2-3,TGTGCCAGCAGTTCGGGGGGACTAGCGGGAGCAGATACGCAGTATTTT,CASSSGGLAGADTQYF
14,once,TRBV27,.,TRBJ1-4,TGTGCCAGCAGTTCCCGGGATCCTAATGAAAAACTGTTTTTT,CASSSRDPNEKLFF
14,.,TRBV5-5,.,TRBJ1-4,TGTGCCAGCAGCCCACCCGGGGTGGGGGAAAAACTGTTTTTT,CASSPPGVGEKLFF
18,.,TRBV9,TRBD2,TRBJ2-2,TGTGCCAGCAGCGTCCTAGGACTAGCGGGAGGGAACACCGGGGAGCTGTTTTTT,CASSVLGLAGGNTGELFF
14,.,TRBV6-5,TRBD1,TRBJ1-2,TGTGCCAGCAGTCAAGACAGGGCGTCTGACGGCTACACCTTC,CASSQDRASDGYTF
14,.,TRBV4-1,.,TRBJ2-7,TGCGCCAGCAGCCAAGTTGACGGAGCCTACGAGCAGTACTTC,CASSQVDGAYEQYF
17,.,TRBV28,TRBD2,TRBJ2-7,TGTGCCAGCACGTCCGTTGCTACTAGCGGGAGGCGCTACGAGCAGTACTTC,CASTSVATSGRRYEQYF
14,.,TRBV10-1,.,TRBJ2-6,TGCGCCAGCAGTGGACACTCTGGGGCCAACGTCCTGACTTTC,CASSGHSGANVLTF
13,.,TRBV6-1,.,TRBJ2-7,TGTGCCAGCAGTGCGGCCGCGGGATACGAGCAGTACTTC,CASSAAAGYEQYF
12,.,TRBV28,.,TRBJ2-7,TGTGCCAGCATGCTGAGCCCCTACGAGCAGTACTTC,CASMLSPYEQYF
16,.,TRBV11-2,.,TRBJ2-5,TGTGCCAGCAGCTCACCTAAACAGGGTGAGGTAGAGACCCAGTACTTC,CASSSPKQGEVETQYF
15,.,TRBV5-1,.,TRBJ2-7,TGCGCCAGCAGCTCGTCTTCTCCCGGAGACTACGAGCAGTACTTC,CASSSSSPGDYEQYF
13,few,TRBV9,.,TRBJ1-2,TGTGCCAGCACCTCGCGCACAAGCGATGGCTACACCTTC,CASTSRTSDGYTF
15,once,TRBV9,TRBD2,TRBJ2-3,TGTGCCAGCAGCGTAGTCGGAGCGGGAGGGGATACGCAGTATTTT,CASSVVGAGGDTQYF
14,.,TRBV6-4,TRBD1,TRBJ2-2,TGTGCCAGCAGAGGACAGGGAGCCACCGGGGAGCTGTTTTTT,CASRGQGATGELFF
15,.,TRBV2,.,TRBJ2-1,TGTGCCAGCAGTGAACGAGCACTAAAGGTCCATGAGCAGTTCTTC,CASSERALKVHEQFF
16,.,TRBV5-1,TRBD2,TRBJ2-3,TGCGCCAGCAGCTCCGGACTAGCGGGGGTTTCAGATACGCAGTATTTT,CASSSGLAGVSDTQYF
17,.,TRBV25-1,.,TRBJ2-1,TGTGCCAGCAGTGCCCCACCGGGTGACAGACTCTACAATGAGCAGTTCTTC,CASSAPPGDRLYNEQFF
15,.,TRBV7-2,.,TRBJ1-5,TGTGCCAGCAGCGCTCGACAGGACCGCAATCAGCCCCAGCATTTT,CASSARQDRNQPQHF
15,.,TRBV6-5,TRBD2,TRBJ2-2,TGTGCCAGCAGTTACGGGACTAGCGGGACCGGGGAGCTGTTTTTT,CASSYGTSGTGELFF
16,.,TRBV19,TRBD1,TRBJ2-3,TGTGCCAGTAGTAGGGTAGGACAGGGCCTTTCAGATACGCAGTATTTT,CASSRVGQGLSDTQYF
15,.,TRBV10-3,TRBD2,TRBJ2-2,TGTGCCATCAGTGGCCTAGCGGGAGGCCAGGTGGAGCTGTTTTTT,CAISGLAGGQVELFF
15,.,TRBV7-3,.,TRBJ2-7,TGTGCCAGCAGCTTAATGGCTAGTACGTTCTACGAGCAGTACTTC,CASSLMASTFYEQYF
14,few,TRBV27,.,TRBJ1-1,TGTGCCAGCAGTAGGCAGGGGCCGAACACTGAAGCTTTCTTT,CASSRQGPNTEAFF
17,.,TRBV4-2,TRBD1,TRBJ2-3,TGTGCCAGCAGCCAAGAGGCCGGGACAGGGGGCGCAGATACGCAGTATTTT,CASSQEAGTGGADTQYF
14,.,TRBV27,TRBD2,TRBJ2-7,TGTGCCAGCAGTTCAACTAGCGGGGTGGGCGAGCAGTACTTC,CASSSTSGVGEQYF
14,.,TRBV7-8,.,TRBJ1-5,TGTGCCAGCAGCCCGTTAGGGGGCAATCAGCCCCAGCATTTT,CASSPLGGNQPQHF
14,.,TRBV7-8,TRBD2,TRBJ2-7,TGTGCCAGCAGCCCCGGGACTAATCCCTACGAGCAGTACTTC,CASSPGTNPYEQYF
13,.,TRBV7-9,.,TRBJ2-1,TGTGCCAGCTCCTCTGGCGGGTACAATGAGCAGTTCTTC,CASSSGGYNEQFF
15,.,TRBV5-1,.,TRBJ1-1,TGCGCCAGCAGCTTGGCGGGACACTTGAACACTGAAGCTTTCTTT,CASSLAGHLNTEAFF
15,.,TRBV4-1,TRBD1,TRBJ2-5,TGCGCCAGCAGCCATATTGGACAGGGCCAAGAGACCCAGTACTTC,CASSHIGQGQETQYF
14,.,TRBV19,.,TRBJ2-7,TGTGCCAGTAGTCCCGACAGGAGCTCCTACGAGCAGTACTTC,CASSPDRSSYEQYF
16,few,TRBV25-1,.,TRBJ1-5,TGTGCCAGCAGTGACGCGAGTTCTGCAATCAATCAGCCCCAGCATTTT,CASSDASSAINQPQHF
15,.,TRBV6-5,.,TRBJ2-1,TGTGCCAGCAGTTACGTACAGACAATTTTCAATGAGCAGTTCTTC,CASSYVQTIFNEQFF
14,.,TRBV28,TRBD2,TRBJ2-5,TGTGCCAGCAGTTGGGGAGCGGGGGCAGAGACCCAGTACTTC,CASSWGAGAETQYF
17,.,TRBV7-8,.,TRBJ1-2,TGTGCCAGCAGCTTAGTGCTCAGACAAACAAATAACTATGGCTACACCTTC,CASSLVLRQTNNYGYTF
16,.,TRBV27,.,TRBJ1-2,TGTGCCAGCAGTTTATCTCTCCGGCGGAGTCAGGGTGGCTACACCTTC,CASSLSLRRSQGGYTF